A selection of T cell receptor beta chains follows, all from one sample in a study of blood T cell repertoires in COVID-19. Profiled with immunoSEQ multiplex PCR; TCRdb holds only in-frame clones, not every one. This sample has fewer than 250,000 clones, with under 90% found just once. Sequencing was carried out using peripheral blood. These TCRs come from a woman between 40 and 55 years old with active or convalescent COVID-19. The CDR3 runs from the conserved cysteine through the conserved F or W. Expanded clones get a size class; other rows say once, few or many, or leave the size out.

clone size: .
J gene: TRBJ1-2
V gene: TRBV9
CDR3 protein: CASSVAQFNYGYTF

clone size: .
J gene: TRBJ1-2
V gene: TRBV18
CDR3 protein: CASTHSDNYGYTF

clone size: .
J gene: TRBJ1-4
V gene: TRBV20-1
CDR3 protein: CSASPGVNEKLFF

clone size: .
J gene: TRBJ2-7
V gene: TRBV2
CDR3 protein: CASREDRGWSYEQYF

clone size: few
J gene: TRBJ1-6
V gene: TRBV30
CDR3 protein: CAWSITGTGSNSPLHF

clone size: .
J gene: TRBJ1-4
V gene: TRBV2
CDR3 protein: CASRSTGVGTNEKLFF

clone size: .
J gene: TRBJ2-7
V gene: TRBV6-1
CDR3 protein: CASSEQGESYEQYF

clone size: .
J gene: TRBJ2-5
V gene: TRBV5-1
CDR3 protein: CASSSGQPQETQYF

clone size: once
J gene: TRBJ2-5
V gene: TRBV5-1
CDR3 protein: CASSLQRLAQETQYF

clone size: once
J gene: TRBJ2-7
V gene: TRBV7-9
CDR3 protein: CASRLDGTYEQYF

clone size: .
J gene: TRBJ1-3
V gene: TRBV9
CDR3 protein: CASSVRPPTGNGNTIYF

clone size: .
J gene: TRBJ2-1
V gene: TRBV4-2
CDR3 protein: CASSQGQTHDEQFF

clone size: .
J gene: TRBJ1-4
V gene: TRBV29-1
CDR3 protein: CSVVDRESNEKLFF

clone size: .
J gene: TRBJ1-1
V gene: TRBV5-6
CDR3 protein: CASSHGTGGWDTEAFF

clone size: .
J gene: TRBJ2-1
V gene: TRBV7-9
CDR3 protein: CASSWDSNEQFF

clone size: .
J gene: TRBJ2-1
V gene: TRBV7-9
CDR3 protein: CASSLGQGQGAHNEQFF

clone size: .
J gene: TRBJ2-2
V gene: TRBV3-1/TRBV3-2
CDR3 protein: CASSKLAANTGELFF

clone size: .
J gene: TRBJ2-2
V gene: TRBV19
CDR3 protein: CASEHDTGELFF

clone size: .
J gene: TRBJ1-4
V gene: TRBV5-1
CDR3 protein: CASSSGQATNEKLFF

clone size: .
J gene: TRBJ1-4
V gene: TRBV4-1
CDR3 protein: CASSQGTATNEKLFF

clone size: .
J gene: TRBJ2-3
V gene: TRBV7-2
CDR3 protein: CASSLEGLASTDTQYF

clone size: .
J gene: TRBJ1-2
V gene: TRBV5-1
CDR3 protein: CASSVQGQGADGYTF

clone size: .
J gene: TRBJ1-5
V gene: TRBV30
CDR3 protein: CAWSVARGDWSNQPQHF

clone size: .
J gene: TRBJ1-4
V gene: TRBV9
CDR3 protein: CASSVNSQQGHNEKLFF

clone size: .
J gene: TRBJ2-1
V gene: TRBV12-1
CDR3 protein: CASSCPQRDYYNEQFF

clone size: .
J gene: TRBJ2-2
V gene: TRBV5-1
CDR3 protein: CASSLAAGGNTGELFF

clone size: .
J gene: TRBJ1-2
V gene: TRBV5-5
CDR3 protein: CASSRLATGGPYGYTF